This is a list of T cell receptor beta chains from one sample in a study of shared clonotypes between healthy human individuals. Method: immunoSEQ multiplex PCR; TCRdb's copy keeps in-frame clones and lacks some. The table lists fewer than 600,000 clones, 75% to 80% of them singletons. The source material was PBMCs. All receptors come from a woman in her 40s in good health. Some clones in this sample may be carry-over from other donors' samples. Each CDR3 is given with its conserved first and last residue. D genes are given only for firm matches. Not all rows give a size; the values are once, few, many and, for expanded clones, a class.

V gene	D gene	J gene	clone size	CDR3 DNA	CDR3 protein
TRBV18	TRBD1	TRBJ1-5	many	TGTGCCAGCTCACCATTAGGGGGCTTCGGCAATCAGCCCCAGCATTTT	CASSPLGGFGNQPQHF
TRBV7-9	.	TRBJ1-4	.	TGTGCCAGCAGCGCGGCGGGCCAGGGAGGTGTGAAACTGTTTTTT	CASSAAGQGGVKLFF
TRBV19	.	TRBJ2-1	.	TGTGCCAGTAGTCAGGGGAGGGCACGCTACAATGAGCAGTTCTTC	CASSQGRARYNEQFF
TRBV4-3	.	TRBJ2-1	.	TGCGCCAGCAGCCAAGCCTTAGGCCAAAATGAGCAGTTCTTC	CASSQALGQNEQFF
TRBV5-1	TRBD1	TRBJ1-5	.	TGCGCCAGCAGCTCCACAGGGGGCGCGGATCAGCCCCAGCATTTT	CASSSTGGADQPQHF
TRBV21-1	.	TRBJ2-7	.	TGTGCCAGCAGCAAATTGGGAACTAGCGGACCCTACGAGCAGTACTTC	CASSKLGTSGPYEQYF
TRBV4-3	TRBD2	TRBJ2-3	.	TGCGCCAGCAGCCAAGATCAGAGCGGGACTACGCAGTATTTT	CASSQDQSGTTQYF
TRBV5-1	TRBD2	TRBJ2-2	.	TGCGCCAGCGAGCTAGCGGGAGTGAACGGGGAGCTGTTTTTT	CASELAGVNGELFF
TRBV7-8	.	TRBJ1-3	once	TGTGCCAGCAGCCGCGGGGGGGGTGGAAACACCATATATTTT	CASSRGGGGNTIYF
TRBV28	TRBD2	TRBJ2-7	few	TGTGCCAGCAGTACTCGAACACTAGCGGGAGCTGGGAAGCAGTACTTC	CASSTRTLAGAGKQYF
TRBV7-2	.	TRBJ1-1	.	TGTGCCAGCAGCTCCACCCTTTGGGGGGTCACTGAAGCTTTCTTT	CASSSTLWGVTEAFF
TRBV7-2	.	TRBJ2-2	.	TGTGCCAGCAGCTTAGGACAGCAAGGGCACACCGGGGAGCTGTTTTTT	CASSLGQQGHTGELFF
TRBV18	.	TRBJ2-2	.	TGTGCCAGCTCACCACGGCGGCTCCAAAAAACCCAGGGAGAGACCGGGGAGCTGTTTTTT	CASSPRRLQKTQGETGELFF
TRBV6-1	TRBD1	TRBJ2-3	.	TGTGCCAGCAGGAACCCGGGACAGGTAACAGATACGCAGTATTTT	CASRNPGQVTDTQYF
TRBV28	.	TRBJ2-6	many	TGTGCCAGCAGTTCACCGACAGGGGCCAACGTCCTGACTTTC	CASSSPTGANVLTF
TRBV18	.	TRBJ1-3	few	TGTGCCAGCGCCGGGAGCTCTGGAAACACCATATATTTT	CASAGSSGNTIYF
TRBV19	.	TRBJ1-1	.	TGTGCCAGTACCCCTACCCCGGGGGTCACTGAAGCTTTCTTT	CASTPTPGVTEAFF
TRBV11-1	.	TRBJ1-4	.	TGTGCCAGCGGCCCTCGGACAGATGAAAAACTGTTTTTT	CASGPRTDEKLFF
TRBV9	.	TRBJ2-5	few	TGTGCCAGCAGCGTATTAGGGGCCGACCAAGAGACCCAGTACTTC	CASSVLGADQETQYF
TRBV9	.	TRBJ2-3	.	TGTGCCAGCAGCTCTAGAGGGCTAGTAACAGATACGCAGTATTTT	CASSSRGLVTDTQYF